This T cell receptor (beta chain) came from a study of blood T cell repertoires in COVID-19. Study summary: Collection of acute and convalescent COVID-19 samples took place in the United States, Italy and Spain. From T cells, B-cell-depleted T cells, or PBMCs came the material, which was cDNA or gDNA.

The ends lost 0 bases at V and 3 bases at J; junction bases unmatched: 6. The length of the CDR3 is 15 residues. Germline CDR1 SGHRS, CDR2 YFSETQ. Authors' data handling: Reference gene primer amplification yielded estimated nucleated cell counts. The repertoire was sequenced with immunoSEQ multiplex PCR; TCRdb's copy has only in-frame clones and lacks some. V and J calls and clone size are given by that table; D and trimming were obtained from the DNA. The sample includes approximately 170,000 clones, around 85% of them seen just once. The sequence was collected from a man younger than 45 with acute or convalescent COVID-19. The chain combines TRBV5-1 with TRBJ2-7; 7 bases are a match to TRBD1. Sequencing used peripheral blood. DNA for the CDR3: TGCGCCAGCAGCTTGGATCCAGGGGGACGCTACGAGCAGTACTTC. This sequence encodes CASSLDPGGRYEQYF.